This T cell receptor (beta chain) was sequenced for a study of blood T cell repertoires in COVID-19. About the research overall: Specimens from acute and convalescent COVID-19 originated in the United States, Italy and Spain. Nucleic acid was either cDNA or gDNA, and it came from T cells, B-cell-depleted T cells, or PBMCs.

Germline CDR1 reads LNHNV; CDR2 reads YYDKDF (reference sequence). The CDR3 totals 16 residues. The V gene lost 0 bases and the J gene lost 1 base, with 12 bases spanning the gap. In the authors' workflow: Amplification with reference gene primers provided the estimates of nucleated cell counts. Assay used: immunoSEQ multiplex PCR; TCRdb lists only in-frame clones, some missing. The DNA gave D and trimming, while V, J and clone size come from that table. Among some 200,000 clones listed, around 80% were seen once. The specimen was peripheral blood. The chain combines TRBV15 with TRBJ2-5; no reliable D call. The TCR originated in a human donor in a cohort sampled during active COVID-19. Written as DNA, the CDR3 is TGTGCCACCAGCAGAGATCTGGGCCTGGGCCAAGAGACCCAGTACTTC. Its protein is CATSRDLGLGQETQYF.